The 5 T cell receptor beta chains given below trace back to one sample, sequenced in a study of T cell responses to AZD1222 COVID-19 vaccine. Data came from immunoSEQ multiplex PCR; TCRdb stores just in-frame clones and leaves some out. Of 130,000 to 150,000 clones detected, about 91% appear once; the ten largest clones hold about 3.8%. Sequences were derived from peripheral blood, sampled 28 days after the second AZD1222 dose. The source is an adult who received the AZD1222 COVID-19 vaccine.

The J gene is TRBJ1-1, the V gene TRBV30, with a weak D call TRBD1 (5 bases). V shed 2 bases and J shed 0 bases, with 13 bases lying between them. From germline, CDR1 is GTSNPN and CDR2 SVGIG (reference sequence). CDR3 length: 15 amino acids. CDR3 residues: CAWSPPRGMNTEAFF. CDR3 in DNA: TGTGCCTGGAGTCCGCCGCGGGGCATGAACACTGAAGCTTTCTTT.

Written as DNA, the CDR3 is TGTGCCAGCAGTTCACGGACCTTATCGGAAGGGGAGCTGTTTTTT. It is translated as CASSSRTLSEGELFF. The chain has TRBV6-5 and TRBJ2-2; no definite D call. Per germline, CDR1 MNHEY and CDR2 SVGAGI. The CDR3 runs 15 residues. V was shortened by 4 bases and J by 8 bases, with 17 bases between the two germline ends.

The chain is built from TRBV7-9 and TRBJ1-4; maybe TRBD1 (5 bases). CDR3 length: 15 residues. V was trimmed by 4 bases and J by 4 bases, leaving 13 bases between them. Germline loops: CDR1 SEHNR, CDR2 FQNEAQ (reference sequence). The CDR3 DNA reads TGTGCCAGCAGCTCTGGTGGGGGAGGTAATGAAAAACTGTTTTTT. It specifies CASSSGGGGNEKLFF. Looking up the rest from reference TRBV7-9 and TRBJ1-4 gives the full variable domain: DTGVSQNPRHKITKRGQNVTFRCDPISEHNRLYWYRQTLGQGPEFLTYFQNEAQLEKSRLLSDRFSAERPKGSFSTLEIQRTEQGDSAMYLCASSSGGGGNEKLFFGSGTQLSVL.

The chain recombines TRBV19 with TRBJ2-7; 8 nucleotides match TRBD2. The CDR3 spans 11 residues. Germline CDR1 and CDR2: LNHDA and SQIVND (reference sequence). The V gene end was trimmed by 9 bases and the J gene end by 9 bases; junction bases not matched to a gene: 7. The CDR3 region is CASGGESGQYF. The CDR3 bases are TGTGCCAGCGGGGGGGAGAGTGGGCAGTACTTC.

The chain recombines TRBV15 with TRBJ1-1, with 10 bases that match TRBD1. Germline V gene data show CDR1 as LNHNV and CDR2 as YYDKDF (reference sequence). Trimming cost V 1 base and J 4 bases; bases outside gene matches: 6. The CDR3 length is 16 residues. The CDR3 bases are TGTGCCACCAGCAGAGTCCCGACAGGGGGCGTCACTGAAGCTTTCTTT. This codes for CATSRVPTGGVTEAFF.